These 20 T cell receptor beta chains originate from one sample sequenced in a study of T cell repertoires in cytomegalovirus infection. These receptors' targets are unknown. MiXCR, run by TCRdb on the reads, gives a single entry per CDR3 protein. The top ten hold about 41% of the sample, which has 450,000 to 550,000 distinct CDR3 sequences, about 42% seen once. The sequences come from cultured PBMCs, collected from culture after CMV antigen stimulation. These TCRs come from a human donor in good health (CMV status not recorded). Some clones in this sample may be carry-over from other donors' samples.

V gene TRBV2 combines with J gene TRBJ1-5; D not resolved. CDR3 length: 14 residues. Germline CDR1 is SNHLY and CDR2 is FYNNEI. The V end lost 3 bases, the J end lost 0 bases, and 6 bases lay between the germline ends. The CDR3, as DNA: TGTGCCAGCAGTGAGTTCTATAGCAATCAGCCCCAGCATTTT. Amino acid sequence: CASSEFYSNQPQHF.

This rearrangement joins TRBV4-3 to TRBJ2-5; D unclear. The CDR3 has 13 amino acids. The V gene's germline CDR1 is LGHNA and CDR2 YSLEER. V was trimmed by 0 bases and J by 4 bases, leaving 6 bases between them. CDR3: CASSQEGRETQYF. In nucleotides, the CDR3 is TGCGCCAGCAGCCAAGAAGGGCGAGAGACCCAGTACTTC.

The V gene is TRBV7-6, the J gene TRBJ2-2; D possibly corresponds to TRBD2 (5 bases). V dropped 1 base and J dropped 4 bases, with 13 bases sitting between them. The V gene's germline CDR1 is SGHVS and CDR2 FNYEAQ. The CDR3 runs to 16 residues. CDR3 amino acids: CASSLGGEASTGELFF. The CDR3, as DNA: TGTGCCAGCAGCTTAGGGGGAGAGGCGAGCACCGGGGAGCTGTTTTTT.

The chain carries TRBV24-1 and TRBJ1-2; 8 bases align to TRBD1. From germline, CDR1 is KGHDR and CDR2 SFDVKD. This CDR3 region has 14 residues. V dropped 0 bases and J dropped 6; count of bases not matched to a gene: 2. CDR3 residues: CATSDLQGAHGYTF. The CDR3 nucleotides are TGTGCCACCAGTGATTTGCAGGGGGCGCATGGCTACACCTTC.

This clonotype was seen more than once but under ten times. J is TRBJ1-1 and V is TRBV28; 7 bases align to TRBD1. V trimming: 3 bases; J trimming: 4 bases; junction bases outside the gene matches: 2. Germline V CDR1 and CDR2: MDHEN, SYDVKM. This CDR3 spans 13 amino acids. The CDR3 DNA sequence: TGTGCCAGCAGTTTGAGGGGGCCCACTGAAGCTTTCTTT. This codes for CASSLRGPTEAFF.

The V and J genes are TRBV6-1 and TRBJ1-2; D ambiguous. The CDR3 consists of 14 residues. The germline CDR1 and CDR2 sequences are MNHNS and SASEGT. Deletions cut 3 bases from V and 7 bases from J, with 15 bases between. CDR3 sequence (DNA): TGTGCCAGCAGTGATCGGGGAGAGACAACTGGCTACACCTTC. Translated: CASSDRGETTGYTF.

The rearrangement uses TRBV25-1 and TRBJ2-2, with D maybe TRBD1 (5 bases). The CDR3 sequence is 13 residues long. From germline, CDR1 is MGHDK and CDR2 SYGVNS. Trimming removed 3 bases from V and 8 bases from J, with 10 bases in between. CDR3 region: CASSDRVLGELFF. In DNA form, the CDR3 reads TGTGCCAGCAGTGACAGGGTTCTGGGGGAGCTGTTTTTT.

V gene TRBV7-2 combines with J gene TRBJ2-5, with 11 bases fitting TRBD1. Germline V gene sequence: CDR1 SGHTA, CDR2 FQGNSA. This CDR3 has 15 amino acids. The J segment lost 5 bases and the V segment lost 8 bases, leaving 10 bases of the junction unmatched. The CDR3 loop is CASGRTGGASETQYF. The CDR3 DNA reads TGTGCCAGCGGGAGGACAGGGGGCGCCTCGGAGACCCAGTACTTC.

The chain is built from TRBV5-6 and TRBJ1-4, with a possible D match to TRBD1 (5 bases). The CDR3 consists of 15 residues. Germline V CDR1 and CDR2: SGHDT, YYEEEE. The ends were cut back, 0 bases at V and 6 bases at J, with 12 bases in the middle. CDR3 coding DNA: TGTGCCAGCAGCTTGGTCGGAGGGGCCGATGAAAAACTGTTTTTT. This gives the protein CASSLVGGADEKLFF.

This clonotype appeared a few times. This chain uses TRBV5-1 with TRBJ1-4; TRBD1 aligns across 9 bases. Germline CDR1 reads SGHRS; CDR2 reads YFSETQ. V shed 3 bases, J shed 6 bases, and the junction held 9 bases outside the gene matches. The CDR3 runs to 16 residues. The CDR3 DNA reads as TGCGCCAGCAGCTCTGGACTACAGGGGGCTTATGAAAAACTGTTTTTT. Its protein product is CASSSGLQGAYEKLFF. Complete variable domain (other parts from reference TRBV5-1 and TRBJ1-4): KAGVTQTPRYLIKTRGQQVTLSCSPISGHRSVSWYQQTPGQGLQFLFEYFSETQRNKGNFPGRFSGRQFSNSRSEMNVSTLELGDSALYLCASSSGLQGAYEKLFFGSGTQLSVL.

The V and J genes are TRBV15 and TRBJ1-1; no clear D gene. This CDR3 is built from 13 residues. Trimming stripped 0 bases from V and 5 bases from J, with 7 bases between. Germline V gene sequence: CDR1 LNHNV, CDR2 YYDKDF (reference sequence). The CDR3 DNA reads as TGTGCCACCAGCAGAGACCTGGGGACTGAAGCTTTCTTT. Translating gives CATSRDLGTEAFF.

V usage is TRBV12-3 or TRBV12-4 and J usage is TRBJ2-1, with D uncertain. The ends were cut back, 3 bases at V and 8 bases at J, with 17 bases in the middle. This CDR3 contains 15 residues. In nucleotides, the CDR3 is TGTGCCAGCAGTTTGTCAGCGTTTCGCGCGGATGAGCAGTTCTTC. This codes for CASSLSAFRADEQFF.

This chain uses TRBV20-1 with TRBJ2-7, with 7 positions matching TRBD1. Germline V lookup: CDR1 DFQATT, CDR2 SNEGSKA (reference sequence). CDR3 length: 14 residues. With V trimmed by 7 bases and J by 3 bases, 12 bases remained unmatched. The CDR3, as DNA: TGCAGTGTCAGCCCGCCAGGGGGAAACTACGAGCAGTACTTC. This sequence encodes CSVSPPGGNYEQYF.

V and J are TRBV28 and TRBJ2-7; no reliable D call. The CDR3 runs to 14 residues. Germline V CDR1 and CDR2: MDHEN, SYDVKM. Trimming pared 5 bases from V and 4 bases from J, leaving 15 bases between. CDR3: CASSPLFDSYEQYF. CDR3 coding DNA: TGTGCCAGCAGTCCCCTTTTCGACTCTTACGAGCAGTACTTC.

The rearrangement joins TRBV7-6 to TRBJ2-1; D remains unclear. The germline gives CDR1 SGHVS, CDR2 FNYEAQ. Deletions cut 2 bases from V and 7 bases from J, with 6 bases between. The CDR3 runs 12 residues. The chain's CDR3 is CASSLMGNEQFF. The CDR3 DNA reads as TGTGCCAGCAGCTTAATGGGTAATGAGCAGTTCTTC.

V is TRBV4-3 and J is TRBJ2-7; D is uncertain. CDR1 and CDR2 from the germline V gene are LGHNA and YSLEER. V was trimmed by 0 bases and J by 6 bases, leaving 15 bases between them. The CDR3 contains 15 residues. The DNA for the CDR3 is TGCGCCAGCAGCCAAGATCGAAGGACCGTGAGCGAGCAGTACTTC. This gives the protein CASSQDRRTVSEQYF.

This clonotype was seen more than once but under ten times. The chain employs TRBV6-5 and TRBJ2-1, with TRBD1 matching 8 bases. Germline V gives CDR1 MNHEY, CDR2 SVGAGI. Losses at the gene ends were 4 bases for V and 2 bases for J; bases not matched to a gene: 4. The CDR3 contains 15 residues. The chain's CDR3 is CASSSQGATYNEQFF. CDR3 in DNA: TGTGCCAGCAGTTCGCAGGGGGCGACCTACAATGAGCAGTTCTTC.

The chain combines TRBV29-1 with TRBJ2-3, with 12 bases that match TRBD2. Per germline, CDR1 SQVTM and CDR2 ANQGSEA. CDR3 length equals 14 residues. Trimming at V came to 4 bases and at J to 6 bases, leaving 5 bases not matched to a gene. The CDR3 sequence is CSVALAGGGDTQYF. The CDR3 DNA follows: TGCAGCGTTGCACTAGCGGGGGGCGGGGATACGCAGTATTTT.

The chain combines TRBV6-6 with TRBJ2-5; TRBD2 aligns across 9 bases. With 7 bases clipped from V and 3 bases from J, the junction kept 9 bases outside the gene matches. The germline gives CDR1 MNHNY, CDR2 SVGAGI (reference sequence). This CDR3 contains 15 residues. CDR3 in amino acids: CASTEGPSGEETQYF. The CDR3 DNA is TGTGCCAGCACCGAAGGCCCTAGCGGGGAAGAGACCCAGTACTTC.

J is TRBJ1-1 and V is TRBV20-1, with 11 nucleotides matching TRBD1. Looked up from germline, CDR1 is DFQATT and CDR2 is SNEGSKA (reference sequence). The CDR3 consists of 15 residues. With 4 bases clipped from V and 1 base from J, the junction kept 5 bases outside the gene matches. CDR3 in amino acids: CSATGTGGGNTEAFF. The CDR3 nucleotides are TGCAGTGCTACAGGGACAGGGGGAGGGAACACTGAAGCTTTCTTT.